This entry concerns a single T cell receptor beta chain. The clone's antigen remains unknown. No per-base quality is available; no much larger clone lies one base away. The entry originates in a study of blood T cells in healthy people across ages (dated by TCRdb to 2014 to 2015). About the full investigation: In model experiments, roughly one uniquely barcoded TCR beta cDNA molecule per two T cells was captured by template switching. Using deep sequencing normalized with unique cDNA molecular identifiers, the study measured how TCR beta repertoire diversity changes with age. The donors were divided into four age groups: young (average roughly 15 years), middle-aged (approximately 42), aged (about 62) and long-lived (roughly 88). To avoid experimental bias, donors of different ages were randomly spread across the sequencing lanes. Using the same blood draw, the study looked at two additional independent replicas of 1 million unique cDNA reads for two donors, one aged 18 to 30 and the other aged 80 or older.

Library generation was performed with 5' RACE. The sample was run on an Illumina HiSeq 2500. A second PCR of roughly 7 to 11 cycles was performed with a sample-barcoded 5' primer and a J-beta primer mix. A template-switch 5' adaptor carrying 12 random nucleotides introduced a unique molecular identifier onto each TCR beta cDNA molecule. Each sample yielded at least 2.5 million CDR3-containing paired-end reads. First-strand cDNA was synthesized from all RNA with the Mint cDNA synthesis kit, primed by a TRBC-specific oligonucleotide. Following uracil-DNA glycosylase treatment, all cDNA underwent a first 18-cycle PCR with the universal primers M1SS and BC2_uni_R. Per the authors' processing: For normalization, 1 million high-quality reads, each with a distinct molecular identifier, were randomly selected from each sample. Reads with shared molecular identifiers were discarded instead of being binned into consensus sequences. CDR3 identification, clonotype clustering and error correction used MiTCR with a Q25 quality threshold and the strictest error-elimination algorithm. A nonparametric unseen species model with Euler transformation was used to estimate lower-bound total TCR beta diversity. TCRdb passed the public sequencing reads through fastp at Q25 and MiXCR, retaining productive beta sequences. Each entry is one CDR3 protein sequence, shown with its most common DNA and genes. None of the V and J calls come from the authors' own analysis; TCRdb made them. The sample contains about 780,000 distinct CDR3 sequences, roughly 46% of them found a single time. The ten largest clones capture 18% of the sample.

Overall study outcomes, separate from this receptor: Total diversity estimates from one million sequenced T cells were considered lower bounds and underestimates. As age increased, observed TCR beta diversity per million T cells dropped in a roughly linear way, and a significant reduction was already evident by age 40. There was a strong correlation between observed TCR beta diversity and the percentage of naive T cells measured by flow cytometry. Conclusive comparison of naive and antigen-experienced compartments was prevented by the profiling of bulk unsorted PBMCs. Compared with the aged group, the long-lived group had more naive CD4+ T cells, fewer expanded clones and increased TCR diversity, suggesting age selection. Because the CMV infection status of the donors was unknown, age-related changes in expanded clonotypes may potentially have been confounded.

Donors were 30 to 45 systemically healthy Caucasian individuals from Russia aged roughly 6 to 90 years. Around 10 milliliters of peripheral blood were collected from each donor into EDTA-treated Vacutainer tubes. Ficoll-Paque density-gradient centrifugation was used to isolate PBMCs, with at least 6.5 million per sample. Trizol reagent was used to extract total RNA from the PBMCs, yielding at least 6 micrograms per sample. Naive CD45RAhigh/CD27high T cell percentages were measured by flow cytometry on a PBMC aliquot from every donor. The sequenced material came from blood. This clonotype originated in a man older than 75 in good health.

The DNA is as follows: TGTGCCAGCAGTTACCAGGCAAGATACAATGAGCAGTACTTC. Translation gives CASSYQARYNEQYF. The chain links TRBV6-6 with TRBJ2-5, with an unclear D gene assignment. The junction carries 18 bases between V and J, which are trimmed by 2 bases and 11 bases respectively. The CDR3 has 14 amino acids, counting the end cysteine and phenylalanine. Of the read, only the CDR3 DNA is kept; its 42 bases are in frame from base 1. Per the germline V gene (reference sequence), MNHNY is the CDR1 and SVGAGI is the CDR2.